Presented here are 28 T cell receptor beta chains from one specimen sequenced in a study of blood T cells in healthy people across ages. A second about 6 to 12 cycle PCR used barcoded and J-beta primers. MiXCR was run by TCRdb on the 5' RACE reads, yielding one entry per CDR3 protein. In the table there are about 1.6 million distinct CDR3 sequences, 30% to 40% of which are singletons. The sample consisted of blood. These TCRs come from a woman younger than 45 in good health.

CDR3 residues: CASSSRATQETQYF. In DNA form, the CDR3 reads TGTGCCAGCAGTTCCAGGGCCACCCAAGAGACCCAGTACTTC. The chain has TRBV27 and TRBJ2-5; tentatively, D is TRBD1 (5 bases). CDR1 MNHEY and CDR2 SMNVEV come from the germline V gene (reference sequence). The CDR3 sequence is 14 residues long. V gave up 4 bases and J gave up 1 base, with 10 bases separating them.

This rearrangement joins TRBV13 to TRBJ1-1; no firm D call. The length of the CDR3 is 17 residues. The germline gives CDR1 PRHDT, CDR2 FYEKMQ (reference sequence). V was pared by 4 bases and J by 2 bases, with 20 bases between. The CDR3 nucleotides read TGTGCCAGCAGCTCTCCCGCCTGGGCAGGCGAAAACACTGAAGCTTTCTTT. Protein product: CASSSPAWAGENTEAFF.

The chain is built from TRBV10-3 and TRBJ1-1; tentatively, D is TRBD1 (6 bases). The germline CDR1 and CDR2 sequences are ENHRY and SYGVKD. Trimming took off 0 bases at V and 4 bases at J, with 15 bases between the two ends. The CDR3 runs 16 residues. The CDR3 coding sequence is TGTGCCATCAGTGAGTCGGTTGGGGGGCGGAGCACTGAAGCTTTCTTT. Its protein product is CAISESVGGRSTEAFF.

This chain uses TRBV7-9 with TRBJ2-5; D ambiguous. The germline V gene encodes CDR1 SEHNR and CDR2 FQNEAQ (reference sequence). The CDR3 has 16 residues. The germline V and J ends were trimmed by 1 base and 1 base, with 13 bases remaining between them. This CDR3 reads CASSLGSMVTQETQYF. CDR3 DNA: TGTGCCAGCAGCTTAGGATCCATGGTGACCCAAGAGACCCAGTACTTC.

This chain connects TRBV30 to TRBJ2-1; D may be TRBD2 (5 bases). V lost 0 bases and J 5 bases, leaving 20 bases between the germline ends. Germline CDR1 GTSNPN, CDR2 SVGIG (reference sequence). The CDR3 has 17 residues. This CDR3 reads CAWSVNSSPEPNNEQFF. The CDR3 nucleotides are TGTGCCTGGAGTGTTAATTCTAGCCCCGAGCCTAACAATGAGCAGTTCTTC.

This clonotype was found a few times. CDR3 loop: CASSEYTGTEKFTEAFF. The CDR3 DNA reads as TGTGCCAGCAGTGAATATACCGGGACAGAGAAATTCACTGAAGCTTTCTTT. The rearrangement uses TRBV25-1 and TRBJ1-1; 7 nucleotides align to TRBD1. The J segment lost 4 bases and the V segment lost 0 bases, leaving 11 bases of the junction unmatched. CDR3 length: 17 amino acids. The germline CDR1 and CDR2 sequences are MGHDK and SYGVNS.

The chain joins TRBV5-6 to TRBJ2-4, with 12 bases fitting TRBD1. The CDR3 sequence is 18 residues long. The J segment lost 3 bases and the V segment lost 4 bases, leaving 11 bases of the junction unmatched. In germline, CDR1 is SGHDT, CDR2 YYEEEE. CDR3 in amino acids: CASSGISGTGGVKNIQYF. The CDR3 nucleotides read TGTGCCAGCAGCGGAATATCCGGGACAGGGGGCGTCAAAAACATTCAGTACTTC.

This clonotype has only a few counts. V is TRBV18 and J is TRBJ1-2; weak D call: TRBD1 (6 bases). The germline V gene has CDR1 KGHSH and CDR2 LQKENI. The CDR3 has 13 residues. V was trimmed by 3 bases and J by 6 bases, leaving 11 bases between them. The CDR3 is CASSPARGNGYTF. CDR3 nucleotides: TGTGCCAGCTCACCGGCCAGGGGAAATGGCTACACCTTC.

Regarding this clonotype: With a much larger clone just one base away, this may be a read error. The chain couples TRBV12-3 or TRBV12-4 to TRBJ2-7; D is possibly TRBD2 (6 bases). Trimming took 11 bases from V and 3 from J, leaving 23 bases between them. CDR3 length: 15 residues. Here the CDR3 DNA reads TGTGCCGGCAAATCGTCAGGGACTCTACTCTACGAGCAGTACTTC. This translates into CAGKSSGTLLYEQYF.

Only a few counts were recorded for this clonotype. This chain connects TRBV20-1 to TRBJ2-7; 8 nucleotides line up with TRBD2. Germline CDR1 is DFQATT and CDR2 is SNEGSKA (reference sequence). CDR3 length equals 14 residues. V gave up 3 bases and J gave up 2 bases; unmatched junction bases: 6. CDR3 in amino acids: CSASSSGMAYEQYF. CDR3 bases: TGCAGTGCTAGCAGTAGCGGGATGGCCTACGAGCAGTACTTC.

This clonotype occurred once. V is TRBV2 and J is TRBJ2-1; 11 bases match TRBD2. J lost 6 bases, V lost 2 bases, and 6 bases had no gene match. Germline V lookup: CDR1 SNHLY, CDR2 FYNNEI. The length of the CDR3 is 16 residues. The CDR3: CASSEITSGRRNEQFF. As DNA, the CDR3 is TGTGCCAGCAGTGAAATAACTAGCGGGAGACGCAATGAGCAGTTCTTC.

The chain carries TRBV30 and TRBJ2-7; possible D gene TRBD1, 5 bases. The better agreement between TRBJ2-5 and the DNA end casts doubt on the J call. The CDR3 extends over 12 amino acids. CDR1 GTSNPN and CDR2 SVGIG come from the germline V gene (reference sequence). The CDR3 DNA reads as TGTGCCTGGAATAGCAGGGCAGAGACCCAGTACTTC. Its protein is CAWNSRAETQYF.

This clonotype was detected only a few times. V usage is TRBV7-9 and J usage is TRBJ2-3; 8 nucleotides line up with TRBD2. The V gene end was trimmed by 7 bases and the J gene end by 5 bases; junction bases not matched to a gene: 14. From germline, CDR1 is SEHNR and CDR2 FQNEAQ (reference sequence). CDR3 size: 16 residues. The CDR3 DNA sequence: TGTGCCAGCACCCCACCCCCAGCGGGAGTGAAAGATACGCAGTATTTT. Translating gives CASTPPPAGVKDTQYF.

The V call is TRBV7-7, the J call TRBJ2-3; weak D call: TRBD2 (6 bases). Germline CDR1 SSHAT, CDR2 FNYEAQ (reference sequence). With 5 bases removed from V and 2 bases from J, the gap between germline ends came to 14 bases. The CDR3 has 15 residues. The CDR3 spells CASSPDYGVTDTQYF. In DNA, the CDR3 is TGTGCCAGCAGCCCGGACTATGGAGTCACAGATACGCAGTATTTT.

This clonotype has only a few counts. The rearrangement joins TRBV5-5 to TRBJ1-2, with D perhaps matching TRBD1 (5 bases). CDR3 size: 15 residues. Germline V gene data show CDR1 as SGHKS and CDR2 as YYEKEE (reference sequence). V was pared by 0 bases and J by 0 bases, with 9 bases between. The CDR3 nucleotides read TGTGCCAGCAGCTTGGCGGGGGATACTAACTATGGCTACACCTTC. The encoded protein is CASSLAGDTNYGYTF.

In this sample, this clonotype turned up a few times. The junction differs from germline at one of its ends, possibly a read error. The rearrangement joins TRBV20-1 to TRBJ2-2; D may correspond to TRBD1 or TRBD2 (5 bases each). Looked up from germline, CDR1 is DFQATT and CDR2 is SNEGSKA (reference sequence). The CDR3 extends over 13 amino acids. The CDR3 protein is CSARGANTGELFF. The CDR3 DNA is TGCAGTGCGAGAGGGGCCAACACCGGGGAGCTGTTTTTT.

The sample holds a few counts of this clonotype. The chain employs TRBV27 and TRBJ1-2; D is possibly TRBD1 (5 bases). Deletions cut 0 bases from V and 7 bases from J, with 21 bases between. The V gene's germline CDR1 is MNHEY and CDR2 SMNVEV (reference sequence). This CDR3 contains 17 residues. In DNA, the CDR3 is TGTGCCAGCAGTTTATCGTCCCGGGAGGGACTAGAGTCTGGCTACACCTTC. It codes for CASSLSSREGLESGYTF.

The rearrangement uses TRBV6-6 and TRBJ1-4; D not certain. This CDR3 has 11 residues. V lost 6 bases and J lost 8, with 7 bases in between. Germline loops: CDR1 MNHNY, CDR2 SVGAGI (reference sequence). CDR3 bases: TGTGCCAGCAGCCAGACCGAAAAACTGTTTTTT. Its translation: CASSQTEKLFF.

The V call is TRBV20-1, the J call TRBJ2-1; 7 positions match TRBD2. V shed 4 bases, J shed 8 bases, and the junction held 8 bases outside the gene matches. In germline, CDR1 is DFQATT, CDR2 SNEGSKA (reference sequence). There are 13 residues in the CDR3. The CDR3 here is CSATGEGPHEQFF. For the CDR3, the DNA is TGCAGTGCTACGGGGGAGGGCCCCCATGAGCAGTTCTTC.

This chain links TRBV6-4 with TRBJ2-1; TRBD2 agrees at 8 bases. Germline V gives CDR1 MRHNA, CDR2 SNTAGT. V shed 6 bases and J 5 bases; nucleotides not matched to a gene: 9. The CDR3 runs 15 residues. CDR3 sequence (DNA): TGTGCCAGCAGCGAAAGCGGGAGAGGGAACAATGAGCAGTTCTTC. Its protein is CASSESGRGNNEQFF.

The chain links TRBV20-1 to TRBJ1-1, with D possibly being TRBD1 (5 bases). Deletions cut 2 bases from V and 5 bases from J, with 18 bases between. The CDR3 loop spans 15 amino acids. Germline V lookup: CDR1 DFQATT, CDR2 SNEGSKA (reference sequence). CDR3 amino acids: CSARMGRGILTEAFF. DNA of the CDR3: TGCAGTGCTAGAATGGGACGGGGGATTTTAACTGAAGCTTTCTTT.

This clonotype was seen just once. The chain employs TRBV7-9 and TRBJ1-1; D is ambiguous. This CDR3 spans 15 amino acids. Trimming left V 4 bases short and J 1 base short, with 13 bases between. CDR1 is SEHNR, CDR2 FQNEAQ, per germline (reference sequence). The CDR3 DNA reads as TGTGCCAGCAGCTCCGCACACGAATGGAACACTGAAGCTTTCTTT. Translated: CASSSAHEWNTEAFF.

This clonotype was counted a few times. J is TRBJ2-1 and V is TRBV6-5; 8 nucleotides agree with TRBD2. The length of the CDR3 is 11 residues. Germline trimming cut 7 bases from V and 11 bases from J; bases unmatched to any gene: 4. From germline, CDR1 is MNHEY and CDR2 SVGAGI. The CDR3 sequence: CASTLAGQQFF. The CDR3, as DNA: TGTGCCAGCACCTTAGCGGGGCAGCAGTTCTTC.

On this clonotype itself: The CDR3 does not close with the conserved phenylalanine or tryptophan, likely indicating a read error. The DNA is omitted, as the CDR3 cannot be located on it reliably, and the CDR3 follows TCRdb's listing. This sequence joins TRBV9 and TRBJ2-5. The germline V gene has CDR1 SGDLS and CDR2 YYNGEE. The CDR3 sequence runs 14 residues, both termini included. CDR3 loop: CASSVGVNRRDPVL.

This clonotype was counted only a few times. The chain couples TRBV7-9 to TRBJ2-1; 11 positions agree with TRBD2. Trimming at V came to 8 bases and at J to 3 bases, leaving 6 bases not matched to a gene. CDR1 and CDR2 (germline): SEHNR, FQNEAQ (reference sequence). The CDR3 covers 15 residues. The CDR3 region is CASHVAGGIYNEQFF. The CDR3 coding sequence is TGTGCCAGCCATGTAGCGGGAGGGATCTACAATGAGCAGTTCTTC.

This clonotype showed up just a few times. This chain connects TRBV20-1 to TRBJ2-3; D is unresolved. The V gene's germline CDR1 is DFQATT and CDR2 SNEGSKA (reference sequence). With 6 bases removed from V and 0 bases from J, the gap between germline ends came to 13 bases. The CDR3 sequence is 14 residues long. The CDR3 nucleotides are TGCAGTGCCGTGACGACTCTCAGCACAGATACGCAGTATTTT. Protein sequence: CSAVTTLSTDTQYF.

A few counts support this clonotype. V usage is TRBV5-1 and J usage is TRBJ1-1; tentative D call: TRBD1 (6 bases). The V gene lost 0 bases and the J gene lost 5 bases, with 11 bases spanning the gap. The germline CDR1 and CDR2 sequences are SGHRS and YFSETQ. The CDR3 has 14 residues. CDR3 loop: CASSLVWQGTEAFF. In DNA form, the CDR3 reads TGCGCCAGCAGCTTGGTCTGGCAGGGGACTGAAGCTTTCTTT.

V gene TRBV2 combines with J gene TRBJ1-6, with D tentatively TRBD1 (5 bases). The CDR3 loop spans 12 amino acids. V dropped 8 bases and J dropped 15 bases, with 17 bases sitting between them. CDR1 is SNHLY, CDR2 FYNNEI, per germline. CDR3 sequence: CASRGSDLVLHF. The CDR3 nucleotides are TGTGCCAGCCGGGGCAGCGATTTGGTCCTCCACTTT.